A single sample is the source of the 23 T cell receptor beta chains below, sequenced in a study of T cell repertoires in cytomegalovirus infection. TCRdb processed the reads anew with MiXCR; each CDR3 protein has one entry. The sample has 750,000 to 950,000 distinct CDR3 sequences, 25% to 30% seen once. No antigen has been identified for these receptors. Sequences were derived from cultured CD8+ T cells from PBMCs, sampled from culture after CMV antigen stimulation. Receptors were obtained from a human donor in good health (CMV status not recorded). Some clones in this sample may be carry-over from other donors' samples.

At least ten counts were recorded for this clonotype. The V call is TRBV7-6, the J call TRBJ2-3; 7 bases are a match to TRBD2. Trimming removed 4 bases from V and 2 bases from J; junction bases left unmatched: 27. Germline-derived CDR1 and CDR2 are SGHVS and FNYEAQ. There are 22 residues in the CDR3. The CDR3 sequence: CASSSLPSLGGSRDLNTDTQYF. As DNA, the CDR3 is TGTGCCAGCAGCTCCCTCCCGAGCTTGGGGGGGTCCAGGGACCTCAACACAGATACGCAGTATTTT.

The chain employs TRBV4-3 and TRBJ1-1; TRBD1 might be the D (5 bases). Trimming took 0 bases from V and 5 from J, leaving 13 bases between them. The CDR3 is 15 residues long. CDR1 LGHNA and CDR2 YSLEER come from the germline V gene. CDR3 loop: CASSQETGYMTEAFF. The DNA for the CDR3 is TGCGCCAGCAGCCAAGAAACAGGATACATGACTGAAGCTTTCTTT.

The chain couples TRBV27 to TRBJ1-6; TRBD1 might be the D (5 bases). Germline V gives CDR1 MNHEY, CDR2 SMNVEV (reference sequence). V was clipped by 1 base and J by 4 bases, with 8 bases between them. The CDR3 loop spans 15 amino acids. Here the CDR3 DNA reads TGTGCCAGCAGTTTATTGGGGGAATATAATTCACCCCTCCACTTT. Its protein is CASSLLGEYNSPLHF.

The rearrangement joins TRBV27 to TRBJ2-2; the match to TRBD1 covers 9 bases. Germline CDR1 is MNHEY and CDR2 is SMNVEV (reference sequence). The CDR3 sequence is 16 residues long. With V trimmed by 5 bases and J by 7 bases, 11 bases remained unmatched. CDR3 nucleotides: TGTGCCAGCAGTCCAAAGGGGACAGGGTGGCACGGGGAGCTGTTTTTT. Protein sequence: CASSPKGTGWHGELFF.

The sample holds a few counts of this clonotype. The J gene is TRBJ1-6, the V gene TRBV7-9; D ambiguous. V was cut by 8 bases and J by 8 bases, with 10 bases left in between. The CDR3 spans 12 residues. The germline V gene encodes CDR1 SEHNR and CDR2 FQNEAQ (reference sequence). The CDR3, as DNA: TGTGCCAGCGAGACTTCAGATTCACCCCTCCACTTT. Protein sequence: CASETSDSPLHF.

The chain combines TRBV4-1 with TRBJ2-2; TRBD1 matches 8 bases. The CDR3 runs 14 residues. The V gene end was trimmed by 5 bases and the J gene end by 4 bases; junction bases not matched to a gene: 3. From germline, CDR1 is MGHRA and CDR2 YSYEKL. CDR3 in DNA: TGCGCCAGCAGCGGACAGGGTTCCACCGGGGAGCTGTTTTTT. Its protein is CASSGQGSTGELFF.

This chain uses TRBV27 with TRBJ2-7; 7 positions agree with TRBD1. Trimming at V came to 3 bases and at J to 6 bases, leaving 5 bases not matched to a gene. This CDR3 region has 13 residues. The germline V gene has CDR1 MNHEY and CDR2 SMNVEV (reference sequence). CDR3 nucleotide sequence: TGTGCCAGCAGTTTCACCCGGGACAGCGAGCAGTACTTC. It yields the protein CASSFTRDSEQYF.

V usage is TRBV7-9 and J usage is TRBJ2-6; either TRBD1 or TRBD2 may supply D (5 bases each). The CDR3 runs 14 residues. V was trimmed by 5 bases and J by 4 bases, leaving 9 bases between them. The V gene's germline CDR1 is SEHNR and CDR2 FQNEAQ (reference sequence). This CDR3 reads CASSHGGGANVLTF. In DNA, the CDR3 is TGTGCCAGCAGCCATGGGGGAGGGGCCAACGTCCTGACTTTC.

The J gene is TRBJ2-5, the V gene TRBV20-1; D unresolved. This CDR3 comprises 16 residues. Trimming took 1 base from V and 2 from J, leaving 17 bases between them. Germline loops: CDR1 DFQATT, CDR2 SNEGSKA (reference sequence). This CDR3 is CSARGMIRSGQETQYF. CDR3 nucleotides: TGCAGTGCTAGAGGAATGATTAGGTCAGGACAAGAGACCCAGTACTTC.

This clonotype occurred many times. The chain recombines TRBV7-2 with TRBJ2-3; 9 bases are shared with TRBD2. Per the germline V gene, CDR1 is SGHTA and CDR2 is FQGNSA. The CDR3 has 16 residues. V trimming: 5 bases; J trimming: 6 bases; junction bases outside the gene matches: 12. The CDR3, as DNA: TGTGCCAGCAGCGAACCGATAGCGGGGGCGGGGGATACGCAGTATTTT. Amino acids: CASSEPIAGAGDTQYF.

This clonotype was seen ten or more times. The chain carries TRBV7-9 and TRBJ2-1; D is undetermined. CDR1 SEHNR and CDR2 FQNEAQ come from the germline V gene (reference sequence). V was trimmed by 5 bases and J by 3 bases, leaving 11 bases between them. This CDR3 comprises 14 residues. The CDR3 here is CASSPSSGYNEQFF. Written as DNA, the CDR3 is TGTGCCAGCAGCCCCTCTAGTGGCTACAATGAGCAGTTCTTC.

This chain's CDR3 is CASSAYQRGEDTQYF. The CDR3 DNA follows: TGCGCCAGCAGCGCCTATCAGCGGGGTGAAGATACGCAGTATTTT. The rearrangement uses TRBV4-3 and TRBJ2-3, with 7 bases lining up with TRBD2. J lost 5 bases, V lost 5 bases, and 10 bases had no gene match. The CDR3 loop spans 15 amino acids. Germline CDR1 reads LGHNA; CDR2 reads YSLEER.

CDR3 nucleotide sequence: TGTGCCAGCAGCTTCTACCCGACGCCCACAGCAGACTATGGCTACACCTTC. Protein sequence: CASSFYPTPTADYGYTF. The chain is built from TRBV7-2 and TRBJ1-2; D call uncertain. The V end was cut by 3 bases, the J end by 3 bases, with 20 bases between. The CDR3 covers 17 residues. In germline, CDR1 is SGHTA, CDR2 FQGNSA.

The chain joins TRBV15 to TRBJ1-6; D not resolved. V lost 0 bases and J lost 7, with 10 bases in between. The CDR3 loop spans 15 amino acids. In germline, CDR1 is LNHNV, CDR2 YYDKDF (reference sequence). The CDR3 DNA sequence: TGTGCCACCAGCAGAGAAGCCCGCTTCAATTCACCCCTCCACTTT. Encoded protein: CATSREARFNSPLHF.

In this sample, this clonotype turned up once. The junction departs from the called germline gene at one end, perhaps through a read error. The rearrangement uses TRBV6-2 or TRBV6-3 and TRBJ2-2; tentatively, D is TRBD1 (5 bases). The CDR3 contains 17 residues. Germline V CDR1 and CDR2: MNHEY, SVGEGT. CDR3 nucleotide sequence: TGTGCCAGCAGTTACTCGCGTCGGTACTTGGACACCTGGGAGCTGTTTTTT. It codes for CASSYSRRYLDTWELFF.

For the CDR3, the DNA is TGCGCCAGCAGCCAAGATCTTCAAGGGAATGGGGCCAAAAACATTCAGTACTTC. This sequence encodes CASSQDLQGNGAKNIQYF. The chain couples TRBV4-1 to TRBJ2-4; D gene unclear. The CDR3 runs 18 residues. V lost 0 bases to trimming and J lost 1 base, with 16 bases between them. Germline V gene data show CDR1 as MGHRA and CDR2 as YSYEKL.

V and J are TRBV7-9 and TRBJ2-3; a weak D match, TRBD2 (7 bases). Looked up from germline, CDR1 is SEHNR and CDR2 is FQNEAQ (reference sequence). The CDR3 has 18 amino acids. Trimming took off 5 bases at V and 1 base at J, with 22 bases between the two ends. CDR3 amino acids: CASSPGERSRGRTDTQYF. The DNA for the CDR3 is TGTGCCAGCAGCCCCGGTGAAAGATCGCGGGGGCGCACAGATACGCAGTATTTT. Based on the CDR3 plus reference TRBV7-9 and TRBJ2-3, the full variable domain is DTGVSQNPRHKITKRGQNVTFRCDPISEHNRLYWYRQTLGQGPEFLTYFQNEAQLEKSRLLSDRFSAERPKGSFSTLEIQRTEQGDSAMYLCASSPGERSRGRTDTQYFGPGTRLTVL.

This clonotype was seen a few times. The chain couples TRBV20-1 to TRBJ1-1, with 8 bases matching TRBD1. Trimming removed 3 bases from V and 7 bases from J; junction bases left unmatched: 7. Germline V CDR1 and CDR2: DFQATT, SNEGSKA (reference sequence). The CDR3 contains 13 residues. CDR3 DNA sequence: TGCAGTGCTAGTTACACGACAGGGGTTGAAGCTTTCTTT. Protein sequence: CSASYTTGVEAFF.

The gene calls are TRBV24-1 and TRBJ2-5, with TRBD1 matching over 8 bases. This CDR3 is 14 amino acids long. CDR1 is KGHDR and CDR2 is SFDVKD in the germline V gene. J gave up 3 bases and V 4 bases, and 3 bases lay outside the gene matches. CDR3 DNA sequence: TGTGCCACCAGTGACTGGGACAGGAAAGAGACCCAGTACTTC. Encoded protein: CATSDWDRKETQYF.

This clonotype appeared a few times. J is TRBJ1-1 and V is TRBV11-3, with 7 bases that match TRBD1. CDR3 length: 13 residues. V gave up 5 bases and J gave up 6 bases; unmatched junction bases: 6. The germline CDR1 and CDR2 sequences are SGHNT and YENEEA. The CDR3 region has the DNA TGTGCCAGCAGCCTCGGACAGGCCTCTGAAGCTTTCTTT. Translating it yields CASSLGQASEAFF.

This clonotype was seen many times. The chain has TRBV7-8 and TRBJ1-1; tentatively, D is TRBD1 (5 bases). V was cut by 0 bases and J by 5 bases, with 13 bases left in between. Germline V lookup: CDR1 SGHVS, CDR2 FQNEAQ. The CDR3 extends over 15 amino acids. DNA of the CDR3: TGTGCCAGCAGCTTAGCCCAAGGAGGGGTAACTGAAGCTTTCTTT. This translates into CASSLAQGGVTEAFF.

This chain uses TRBV6-6 with TRBJ1-2; D not certain. This CDR3 is 13 amino acids long. Germline lookup yields CDR1 MNHNY and CDR2 SVGAGI (reference sequence). V dropped 5 bases and J dropped 4 bases, with 11 bases sitting between them. The CDR3 bases are TGTGCCAGCAGTCAGGCCATTTTCTATGGCTACACCTTC. Protein sequence: CASSQAIFYGYTF.

This clonotype showed up just a few times. This chain connects TRBV7-9 to TRBJ1-2, with D possibly TRBD1 on 5 matching bases. V shed 3 bases and J shed 6 bases, with 14 bases lying between them. The CDR3 runs to 14 residues. Germline V gives CDR1 SEHNR, CDR2 FQNEAQ (reference sequence). The CDR3 DNA is TGTGCCAGCAGCTTCGGGGGAGCGGTGGATGGCTACACCTTC. It codes for CASSFGGAVDGYTF.